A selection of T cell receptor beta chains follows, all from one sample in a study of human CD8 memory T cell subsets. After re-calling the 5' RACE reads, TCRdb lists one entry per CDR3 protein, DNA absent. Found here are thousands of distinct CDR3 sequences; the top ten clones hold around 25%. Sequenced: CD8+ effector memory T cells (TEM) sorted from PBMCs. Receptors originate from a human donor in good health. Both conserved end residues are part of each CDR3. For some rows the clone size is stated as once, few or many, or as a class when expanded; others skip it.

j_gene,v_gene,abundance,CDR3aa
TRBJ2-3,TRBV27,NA,CASSEPSAGGTDTQYF
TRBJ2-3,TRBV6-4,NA,CASSEGSGSTDTQYF
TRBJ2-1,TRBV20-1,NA,CSASYWRGGQDFYNEQFF
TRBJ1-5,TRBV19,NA,CASSISGQGLNQPQHF
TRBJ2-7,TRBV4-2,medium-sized,CASSQVVGQAQEQYF
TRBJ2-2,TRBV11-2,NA,CASSLDLSGGTGELFF
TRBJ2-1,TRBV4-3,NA,CASSQDLERTSYNEQFF
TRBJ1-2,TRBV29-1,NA,CSVHGQGVNYGYTF
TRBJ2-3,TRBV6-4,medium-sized,CASSDGTSESDTQYF
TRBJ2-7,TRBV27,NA,CASSSRETSGSLYEQYF
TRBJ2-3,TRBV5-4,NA,CASDGTSGGFCTDTQYF
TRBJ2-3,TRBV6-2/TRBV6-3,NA,CASSPAGPTDTQYF
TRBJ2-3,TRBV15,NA,CATSRPGQGPTDTQYF
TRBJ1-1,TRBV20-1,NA,CSARGQGDGTEAFF
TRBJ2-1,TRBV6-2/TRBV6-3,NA,CASSPRDYNEQFF
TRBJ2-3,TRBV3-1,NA,CASSQGLAEDTQYF
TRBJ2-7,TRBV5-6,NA,CASSASGGAHYEQYF
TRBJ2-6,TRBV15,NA,CATSRARQGPPVLTF
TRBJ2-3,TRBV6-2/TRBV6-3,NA,CASSTGEADTQYF
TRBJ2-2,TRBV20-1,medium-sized,CSARAGTRDTGELFF
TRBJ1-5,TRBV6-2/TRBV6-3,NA,CASSYSGTDSAWSQHF
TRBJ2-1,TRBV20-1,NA,CSALAESSYNEQFF
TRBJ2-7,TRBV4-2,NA,CASSPRLAGDLDEQYF
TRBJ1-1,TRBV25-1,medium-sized,CASSDKGNTEAFF
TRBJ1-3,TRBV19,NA,CASSLRTAASGNTIYF
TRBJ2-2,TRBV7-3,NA,CASSSYPGGELFF
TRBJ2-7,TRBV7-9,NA,CASSFPTRLADSYEQYF
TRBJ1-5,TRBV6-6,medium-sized,CASSPRQGVQPQHF
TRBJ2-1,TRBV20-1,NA,CSASTGGASYNEQFF
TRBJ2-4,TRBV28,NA,CASSATSGRALAKNIQYF
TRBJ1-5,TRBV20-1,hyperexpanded,CSAPDPGQGHQPQHF
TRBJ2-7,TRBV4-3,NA,CASSPDLVQHEQYF
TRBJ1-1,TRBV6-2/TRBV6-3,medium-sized,CASSYTPDRGMGAFF
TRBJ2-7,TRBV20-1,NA,CSARGGISSYEQYF
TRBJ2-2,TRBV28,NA,CASSPMTGGATGELFF
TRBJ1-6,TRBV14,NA,CATEVPGQNSPLHF
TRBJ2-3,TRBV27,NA,CASSPSTAGDTQYF
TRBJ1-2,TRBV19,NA,CASSSRGIYGYTF
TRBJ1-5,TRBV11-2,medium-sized,CASSLGGMNQPQHF
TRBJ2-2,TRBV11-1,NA,CASSLPGLAEVTGELFF